This passage covers 29 T cell receptor beta chains from one sample sequenced in a study of blood T cell repertoires in COVID-19. TCRdb's copy holds only in-frame clones and misses some; the assay was immunoSEQ multiplex PCR. The sample lists about 54,000 clones; about four fifths were seen once. The source material was peripheral blood. These receptors all stem from a woman aged 55-69 years with acute or convalescent COVID-19.

The rearrangement joins TRBV9 to TRBJ1-1; D gene uncertain. Deletions cut 6 bases from V and 1 base from J, with 10 bases between. The CDR3 contains 13 residues. CDR1 is SGDLS, CDR2 YYNGEE, per germline. Here the CDR3 reads CASNGVGNTEAFF. CDR3 nucleotide sequence: TGTGCCAGCAACGGGGTTGGGAACACTGAAGCTTTCTTT. The full variable domain, its missing parts supplied by reference TRBV9 and TRBJ1-1, is DSGVTQTPKHLITATGQRVTLRCSPRSGDLSVYWYQQSLDQGLQFLIQYYNGEERAKGNILERFSAQQFPDLHSELNLSSLELGDSALYFCASNGVGNTEAFFGQGTRLTVV.

The V call is TRBV24-1, the J call TRBJ1-2, with 8 nucleotides matching TRBD1. The CDR3 consists of 11 residues. Per germline, CDR1 KGHDR and CDR2 SFDVKD. The ends lost 10 bases at V and 6 bases at J; junction bases unmatched: 3. The CDR3 loop reads CATGQANGYTF. The CDR3 region has the DNA TGTGCCACGGGACAGGCGAATGGCTACACCTTC.

V gene TRBV12-5 combines with J gene TRBJ2-2, with 10 bases that match TRBD2. The J segment lost 6 bases and the V segment lost 7 bases, leaving 5 bases of the junction unmatched. Germline V gene lookup returns CDR1 LGHNT and CDR2 FRNRAP. The length of the CDR3 is 14 residues. In DNA, the CDR3 is TGTGCTAGTGCCTTGAGCGGGGGGGCCGGGGAGCTGTTTTTT. It codes for CASALSGGAGELFF.

The rearrangement links TRBV18 to TRBJ1-1, with 9 bases aligning to TRBD1. The V gene's germline CDR1 is KGHSH and CDR2 LQKENI. This CDR3 is 14 amino acids long. The J segment lost 6 bases and the V segment lost 5 bases, leaving 7 bases of the junction unmatched. CDR3 residues: CASSSGQGMAEAFF. The CDR3 DNA reads as TGTGCCAGCTCATCTGGACAGGGGATGGCTGAAGCTTTCTTT.

This rearrangement joins TRBV19 to TRBJ1-2, with 7 bases aligning to TRBD1. This CDR3 spans 16 amino acids. Germline V gene sequence: CDR1 LNHDA, CDR2 SQIVND (reference sequence). The J segment lost 8 bases and the V segment lost 5 bases, leaving 17 bases of the junction unmatched. CDR3 DNA: TGTGCCAGTAGTCATCTTCCCGGGACAGCGGTAGAAGGCTACACCTTC. Its translation: CASSHLPGTAVEGYTF.

This clone turned up a few times. The rearrangement uses TRBV29-1 and TRBJ1-2, with D unresolved. Trimming pared 7 bases from V and 4 bases from J, leaving 10 bases between. The CDR3 covers 11 residues. Germline CDR1 and CDR2: SQVTM and ANQGSEA. CDR3 sequence (DNA): TGCAGCGCTGTGGAGGGCTATGGCTACACCTTC. Its translation: CSAVEGYGYTF.

The chain couples TRBV7-8 to TRBJ1-5; 11 positions match TRBD1. V dropped 1 base and J dropped 7; count of bases not matched to a gene: 6. The CDR3 runs to 16 residues. Germline V gene lookup returns CDR1 SGHVS and CDR2 FQNEAQ. The CDR3 bases are TGTGCCAGCAGCTTAGGGAACTGGGACAGGGGGCAGCCCCAGCATTTT. Its translation is CASSLGNWDRGQPQHF.

The chain uses TRBV4-2 and TRBJ2-1, with D possibly TRBD2 on 5 matching bases. V was clipped by 0 bases and J by 1 base, with 10 bases between them. Germline values: CDR1 LGHNA, CDR2 YNFKEQ. The CDR3 has 16 residues. In DNA form, the CDR3 reads TGTGCCAGCAGCCAAGAGGGGAGTGGATCCTACAATGAGCAGTTCTTC. This translates into CASSQEGSGSYNEQFF.

The chain has TRBV19 and TRBJ1-1; tentatively, D is TRBD1 (5 bases). From germline, CDR1 is LNHDA and CDR2 SQIVND (reference sequence). CDR3 length equals 16 residues. V was clipped by 1 base and J by 2 bases, with 14 bases between them. In nucleotides, the CDR3 is TGTGCCAGTAGTATAGTCTGGGGCGGATCAAACACTGAAGCTTTCTTT. Translating it yields CASSIVWGGSNTEAFF.

V is TRBV6-5 and J is TRBJ1-2; TRBD1 is a possible D gene (5 bases). The CDR3 has 15 amino acids. Trimming stripped 2 bases from V and 7 bases from J, with 17 bases between. Germline lookup yields CDR1 MNHEY and CDR2 SVGAGI. CDR3 protein: CASSYGQANQGGYTF. The CDR3 DNA is TGTGCCAGCAGTTACGGCCAGGCGAACCAGGGTGGCTACACCTTC.

The J gene is TRBJ1-1, the V gene TRBV13; D ambiguous. The V and J ends lost 4 bases and 4 bases respectively, with 16 bases between them. CDR1 is PRHDT, CDR2 FYEKMQ, per germline (reference sequence). The CDR3 has 15 residues. DNA for the CDR3: TGTGCCAGCAGCTCCCCGGCTCTTCGGGGCACTGAAGCTTTCTTT. It is translated as CASSSPALRGTEAFF.

The chain uses TRBV7-2 and TRBJ1-1, with D unresolved. CDR1 is SGHTA and CDR2 is FQGNSA in the germline V gene. Deletions cut 7 bases from V and 1 base from J, with 10 bases between. The CDR3 sequence is 13 residues long. The CDR3 DNA is TGTGCCAGCAAGAGGGCTAGGAACACTGAAGCTTTCTTT. As protein: CASKRARNTEAFF.

The chain joins TRBV28 to TRBJ1-1; D may be TRBD1 (6 bases). Germline CDR1 is MDHEN and CDR2 is SYDVKM. V lost 2 bases and J lost 6, with 19 bases in between. This CDR3 is built from 16 residues. The CDR3 is CASSLVQGSGGPEAFF. The CDR3 DNA follows: TGTGCCAGCAGTTTAGTACAGGGTTCAGGAGGACCTGAAGCTTTCTTT.

Here the CDR3 reads CSASGGNTEAFF. The CDR3 nucleotides are TGCAGTGCTAGTGGCGGGAACACTGAAGCTTTCTTT. This chain connects TRBV20-1 to TRBJ1-1; D unresolved. The V end lost 3 bases, the J end lost 1 base, and 6 bases lay between the germline ends. CDR3 length: 12 residues. CDR1 and CDR2 from the germline V gene are DFQATT and SNEGSKA (reference sequence).

The CDR3: CASSITGGVNYGYTF. The CDR3 DNA reads as TGTGCCAGCAGCATCACAGGGGGGGTGAACTATGGCTACACCTTC. V usage is TRBV7-9 and J usage is TRBJ1-2; TRBD1 aligns across 8 bases. This CDR3 region has 15 residues. Germline lookup yields CDR1 SEHNR and CDR2 FQNEAQ (reference sequence). V shed 5 bases, J shed 2 bases, and the junction held 7 bases outside the gene matches.

This chain joins TRBV9 and TRBJ1-6; D is possibly TRBD1 (5 bases). Germline-derived CDR1 and CDR2 are SGDLS and YYNGEE. The V and J ends lost 4 bases and 7 bases respectively, with 12 bases between them. The CDR3 is made up of 14 amino acids. The CDR3 nucleotides are TGTGCCAGCAGCCTCGGGGGGGAAAATTCACCCCTCCACTTT. Protein product: CASSLGGENSPLHF.

V is TRBV3-1 (or the pseudogene TRBV3-2) and J is TRBJ1-6; D possibly corresponds to TRBD1 (5 bases). The length of the CDR3 is 13 residues. From germline, CDR1 is LGHDT and CDR2 YNNKEL (reference sequence). Trimming cost V 6 bases and J 7 bases, with 10 bases left between them. As DNA, the CDR3 is TGTGCCAGCAGGGACACCCCCAATTCACCCCTCCACTTT. Protein: CASRDTPNSPLHF.

J is TRBJ2-3 and V is TRBV20-1; weak D call: TRBD2 (6 bases). V lost 3 bases to trimming and J lost 1 base, with 11 bases between them. The germline gives CDR1 DFQATT, CDR2 SNEGSKA (reference sequence). CDR3 size: 14 residues. The CDR3: CSASVGGGTDTQYF. The CDR3 DNA is TGCAGTGCTAGTGTGGGGGGAGGCACAGATACGCAGTATTTT.

The chain carries TRBV5-6 and TRBJ1-1, with TRBD1 as a possible D gene (5 bases). This CDR3 has 16 amino acids. Trimming left V 3 bases short and J 0 bases short, with 15 bases between. CDR1 and CDR2 from the germline V gene are SGHDT and YYEEEE. The CDR3 nucleotides are TGTGCCAGCAGCTGGGGACTGGAACCTTTGAACACTGAAGCTTTCTTT. Translating it yields CASSWGLEPLNTEAFF.

The rearrangement links TRBV5-1 to TRBJ1-5; D remains ambiguous. Germline V gene data show CDR1 as SGHRS and CDR2 as YFSETQ. With 4 bases removed from V and 0 bases from J, the gap between germline ends came to 11 bases. This CDR3 has 15 amino acids. DNA for the CDR3: TGCGCCAGCAGCCTCGACACTTATAGCAATCAGCCCCAGCATTTT. As protein: CASSLDTYSNQPQHF.

The chain couples TRBV5-6 to TRBJ2-1; 10 bases match TRBD1. J was trimmed by 7 bases and V by 1 base; bases with no gene match: 8. The CDR3 length is 16 residues. The germline V gene encodes CDR1 SGHDT and CDR2 YYEEEE. The CDR3 nucleotides read TGTGCCAGCAGCTTGATACCGGGACAGGGGAGGAATGAGCAGTTCTTC. Translated: CASSLIPGQGRNEQFF.

This clone was counted a few times. V and J are TRBV30 and TRBJ1-6, with 8 bases fitting TRBD1. CDR1 is GTSNPN, CDR2 SVGIG, per germline (reference sequence). The length of the CDR3 is 13 residues. The V and J ends lost 5 bases and 8 bases, in that order; junction bases with no gene match: 5. In DNA form, the CDR3 reads TGTGCCTGGTCAGGGGGCTGGGATTCACCCCTCCACTTT. Residues: CAWSGGWDSPLHF.

The rearrangement uses TRBV19 and TRBJ1-5, with D hard to call. Germline loops: CDR1 LNHDA, CDR2 SQIVND (reference sequence). The CDR3 spans 15 residues. V lost 7 bases to trimming and J lost 0 bases, with 13 bases between them. DNA of the CDR3: TGTGCCAGTAACCCGAAAGCTTATAGCAATCAGCCCCAGCATTTT. Its translation: CASNPKAYSNQPQHF.

The chain couples TRBV19 to TRBJ1-5; 10 nucleotides line up with TRBD1. The germline gives CDR1 LNHDA, CDR2 SQIVND (reference sequence). CDR3 length equals 16 residues. With 5 bases clipped from V and 2 bases from J, the junction kept 6 bases outside the gene matches. DNA for the CDR3: TGTGCCAGTAGTCCCTACGGGACAGGGGGCAATCAGCCCCAGCATTTT. It encodes CASSPYGTGGNQPQHF.

The chain combines TRBV11-3 with TRBJ2-1; 11 nucleotides align to TRBD2. The CDR3 loop spans 16 amino acids. Germline CDR1 reads SGHNT; CDR2 reads YENEEA. The V gene end was trimmed by 0 bases and the J gene end by 3 bases; junction bases not matched to a gene: 1. CDR3 coding DNA: TGTGCCAGCAGCTTAGATGGGACTAGCGGCTACAATGAGCAGTTCTTC. This codes for CASSLDGTSGYNEQFF.

The CDR3 is CAWSVGGVYGYTF. CDR3 DNA sequence: TGTGCCTGGAGTGTAGGCGGGGTCTATGGCTACACCTTC. This chain joins TRBV30 and TRBJ1-2; no firm D call. The CDR3 length is 13 residues. Germline assignment: CDR1 GTSNPN and CDR2 SVGIG (reference sequence). V dropped 0 bases and J dropped 4 bases, with 9 bases sitting between them.

V usage is TRBV21-1 and J usage is TRBJ2-2; the table's TRBD1 call for D was not verified on the DNA. TRBV21-1 is a documented pseudogene. The CDR3 spans 16 residues. The CDR3: CASSTPTGGLTGELFF. The DNA for the CDR3 is TGTGCCAGCAGCACGCCGACAGGGGGCTTGACCGGGGAGCTGTTTTTT.

This rearrangement joins TRBV7-7 to TRBJ2-5; D may be TRBD2 (6 bases). The CDR3 spans 15 residues. The germline V gene encodes CDR1 SSHAT and CDR2 FNYEAQ (reference sequence). V dropped 8 bases and J dropped 1 base, with 17 bases sitting between them. The chain's CDR3 is CASGSGRSSQETQYF. The CDR3 DNA reads TGTGCCAGCGGATCGGGGAGGTCCTCCCAAGAGACCCAGTACTTC.

This chain uses TRBV28 with TRBJ1-1, with D possibly TRBD1 on 5 matching bases. Per germline, CDR1 MDHEN and CDR2 SYDVKM. With 8 bases removed from V and 0 bases from J, the gap between germline ends came to 10 bases. This CDR3 has 13 residues. CDR3 bases: TGTGCCAGCGTCGACAGACTGAACACTGAAGCTTTCTTT. Translating gives CASVDRLNTEAFF.